The clone carrying this T cell receptor (beta chain) showed up just a few times. This entry belongs to a study of T-cell reconstitution after alpha-beta-depleted transplantation in children. With 4 bases clipped from V and 3 bases from J, the junction kept 7 bases outside the gene matches. The germline V gene encodes CDR1 KGHDR and CDR2 SFDVKD. This CDR3 contains 17 residues. Unique molecular identifiers were incorporated into the prepared TCRbeta library. TCRdb reanalysed the PCR reads using MiXCR and keeps one entry per CDR3 protein. This sample has 450,000 to 500,000 distinct CDR3 sequences; roughly an eighth occur once, and the top ten carry about 5.4%.

This TCR came from a human donor who donated a stem cell graft to a child with combined immunodeficiency. The sample in question was PBMCs from the stem cell graft donor, obtained from the stem cell graft. V gene TRBV24-1 combines with J gene TRBJ2-3, with TRBD1 matching 12 bases. The CDR3 protein is CATSDLGQGALTDTQYF. The CDR3 DNA is TGTGCCACCAGTGACCTGGGACAGGGGGCTTTAACAGATACGCAGTATTTT.